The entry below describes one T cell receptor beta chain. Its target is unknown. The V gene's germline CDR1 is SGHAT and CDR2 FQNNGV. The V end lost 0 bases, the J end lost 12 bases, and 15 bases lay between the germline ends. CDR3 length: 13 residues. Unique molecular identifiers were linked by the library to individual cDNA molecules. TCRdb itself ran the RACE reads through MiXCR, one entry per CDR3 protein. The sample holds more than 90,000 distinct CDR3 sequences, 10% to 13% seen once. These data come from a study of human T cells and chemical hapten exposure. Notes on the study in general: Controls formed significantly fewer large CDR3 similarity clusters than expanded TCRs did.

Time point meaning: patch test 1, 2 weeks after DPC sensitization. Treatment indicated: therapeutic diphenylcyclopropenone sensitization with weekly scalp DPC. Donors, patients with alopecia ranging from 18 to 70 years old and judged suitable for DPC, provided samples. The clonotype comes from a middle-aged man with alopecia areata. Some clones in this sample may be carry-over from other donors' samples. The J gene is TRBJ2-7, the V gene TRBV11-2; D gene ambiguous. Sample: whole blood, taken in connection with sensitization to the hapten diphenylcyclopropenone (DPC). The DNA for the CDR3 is TGTGCCAGCAGCTTAGAGGTGGGATCCCTGGGGTACGTC. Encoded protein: CASSLEVGSLGYV.